The present T cell receptor beta chain was sequenced within a study of OX40 agonist ivuxolimab in advanced cancers. In the study overall: At 82.7% male, the cohort had a mean age of 60 years, ranging from about 20 to 79. The study, taken as a whole, reports: Among the nonresponders, some also had low normalized T-cell clonal expansion. Compared with CD4+, CD8+ T cells on average had more expanded clones.

A word on this clone: Its antigen is unidentified.

The CDR3 has 15 residues. Germline V CDR1 and CDR2: MNHEY, SVGAGI. Measured with immunoSEQ multiplex PCR; TCRdb has only the in-frame clones, and not every one. Seen here are 50,000 to 75,000 clones, roughly 87% observed once, and the top ten hold approximately 0.37%. Specimen: CD4+ or CD8+ T cells sorted from blood, collected in a trial of the OX40 agonist ivuxolimab. The receptor comes from an adult with an advanced solid tumor such as melanoma, head and neck, liver or kidney cancer. The chain employs TRBV6-5 and TRBJ2-5; no clear D gene. Matching the DNA end better, TRBJ2-7 makes the J call doubtful. CDR3 loop: CASSYSGESSYEQYF. The CDR3 DNA is TGTGCCAGCAGTTATTCCGGCGAGAGCTCCTACGAGCAGTACTTC.